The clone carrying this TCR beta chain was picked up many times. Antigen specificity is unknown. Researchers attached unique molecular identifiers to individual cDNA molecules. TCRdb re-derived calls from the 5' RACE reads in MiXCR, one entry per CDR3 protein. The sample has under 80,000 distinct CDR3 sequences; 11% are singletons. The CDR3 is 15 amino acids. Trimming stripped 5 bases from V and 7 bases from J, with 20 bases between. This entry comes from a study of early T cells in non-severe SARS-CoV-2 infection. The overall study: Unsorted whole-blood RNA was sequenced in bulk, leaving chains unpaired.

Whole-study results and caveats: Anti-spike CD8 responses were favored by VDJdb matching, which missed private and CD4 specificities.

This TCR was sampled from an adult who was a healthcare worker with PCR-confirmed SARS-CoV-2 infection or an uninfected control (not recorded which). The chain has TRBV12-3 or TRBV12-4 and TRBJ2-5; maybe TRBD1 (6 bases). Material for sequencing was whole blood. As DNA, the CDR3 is TGTGCCAGCAGTCCCGACAGGCAGTCCTTGGGGACCCAGTACTTC. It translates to CASSPDRQSLGTQYF.